This passage covers 14 T cell receptor beta chains from one sample sequenced in a study of blood T cells in healthy people across ages. With a J-beta primer mix and a sample-barcoded 5' primer, a second PCR ran about 7 to 12 cycles. One entry per CDR3 protein, called by TCRdb with MiXCR from the 5' RACE reads. The sample has 1.8 million or so distinct CDR3 sequences, about two fifths seen once; the top ten hold around 23%. What was sequenced was blood. These receptors came from a human donor in good health.

The chain is built from TRBV12-3 or TRBV12-4 and TRBJ1-6; 8 nucleotides line up with TRBD1. The CDR3 spans 16 residues. J gave up 7 bases and V 6 bases, and 11 bases lay outside the gene matches. The CDR3 DNA sequence: TGTGCCAGCAGCTTCGTCCCCCGGACAGGGAATTCACCCCTCCACTTT. The encoded protein is CASSFVPRTGNSPLHF.

This clonotype showed up just a few times. V usage is TRBV5-1 and J usage is TRBJ1-2; D might be TRBD1 (5 bases). The CDR3 is made up of 14 amino acids. Trimming cost V 4 bases and J 5 bases, with 15 bases left between them. Per germline, CDR1 SGHRS and CDR2 YFSETQ. The CDR3 region is CASSPERQGYGYTF. CDR3 in DNA: TGCGCCAGCAGCCCGGAGAGGCAGGGTTATGGCTACACCTTC.

The rearrangement joins TRBV14 to TRBJ1-6, with D perhaps matching TRBD1 (5 bases). The CDR3 sequence is 13 residues long. CDR1 and CDR2 (germline): SGHDN, FVKESK. Trimming left V 10 bases short and J 9 bases short, with 16 bases between. The CDR3 DNA sequence: TGTGCCACCAGGGCTTCTCGGAGTTCACCCCTCCACTTT. Protein product: CATRASRSSPLHF.

This chain links TRBV20-1 with TRBJ1-1; TRBD1 aligns across 9 bases. Germline-derived CDR1 and CDR2 are DFQATT and SNEGSKA (reference sequence). V lost 3 bases to trimming and J lost 1 base; unmatched junction nucleotides: 6. The CDR3 spans 15 residues. CDR3 loop: CSASRTGVGNTEAFF. Here the CDR3 DNA reads TGCAGTGCTAGCCGGACAGGGGTTGGGAACACTGAAGCTTTCTTT.

V usage is TRBV15 and J usage is TRBJ2-3, with TRBD2 matching over 8 bases. The germline V gene encodes CDR1 LNHNV and CDR2 YYDKDF (reference sequence). The CDR3 contains 15 residues. J lost 2 bases, V lost 6 bases, and 7 bases had no gene match. CDR3 loop: CATRTGLDFTDTQYF. Here the CDR3 DNA reads TGTGCCACCAGAACGGGACTAGACTTCACAGATACGCAGTATTTT. The full variable domain, with the rest looked up from reference TRBV15 and TRBJ2-3, is DAMVIQNPRYQVTQFGKPVTLSCSQTLNHNVMYWYQQKSSQAPKLLFHYYDKDFNNEADTPDNFQSRRPNTSFCFLDIRSPGLGDTAMYLCATRTGLDFTDTQYFGPGTRLTVL.

This clonotype was counted between two and nine times. The gene calls are TRBV12-3 or TRBV12-4 and TRBJ2-3; D might be TRBD2 (5 bases). The CDR3 runs to 16 residues. V dropped 6 bases and J dropped 2 bases, with 18 bases sitting between them. CDR3 DNA: TGTGCCAGCAGCCCTTTGGGTAGCGCCTACACAGATACGCAGTATTTT. This sequence encodes CASSPLGSAYTDTQYF.

V is TRBV5-1 and J is TRBJ2-7; a possible D gene is TRBD1 (6 bases). CDR1 is SGHRS, CDR2 YFSETQ, per germline. Trimming removed 0 bases from V and 0 bases from J, with 16 bases in between. The CDR3 covers 17 residues. The CDR3 DNA reads TGCGCCAGCAGCTTGGCCCCGGACAGAGAGCCCTCCTACGAGCAGTACTTC. Its translation is CASSLAPDREPSYEQYF.

The V gene is TRBV28, the J gene TRBJ2-5, with D possibly matching TRBD2 (6 bases). CDR1 MDHEN and CDR2 SYDVKM come from the germline V gene. V was shortened by 5 bases and J by 11 bases, with 21 bases between the two germline ends. CDR3 length: 14 amino acids. This CDR3 is CASSPAIRSGEQYF. The CDR3 bases are TGTGCCAGCAGTCCCGCTATCAGGTCGGGGGAGCAGTACTTC.

V is TRBV28 and J is TRBJ2-4; D is perhaps TRBD1 (5 bases). CDR3 length: 17 amino acids. CDR1 is MDHEN, CDR2 SYDVKM, per germline. Trimming pared 2 bases from V and 0 bases from J, leaving 14 bases between. CDR3 loop: CASSLGAGFLAKNIQYF. The CDR3 nucleotides read TGTGCCAGCAGTTTAGGCGCAGGGTTTCTAGCCAAAAACATTCAGTACTTC.

J is TRBJ2-1 and V is TRBV5-1; 9 nucleotides line up with TRBD2. In germline, CDR1 is SGHRS, CDR2 YFSETQ. The V segment lost 5 bases and the J segment 0 bases; nucleotides outside the gene matches: 15. The CDR3 length is 19 residues. Written as DNA, the CDR3 is TGCGCCAGCAGGGCGCCACCAGCGGGGGGACTGAGCTCCTACAATGAGCAGTTCTTC. Protein sequence: CASRAPPAGGLSSYNEQFF.

This clonotype was detected only a few times. The chain joins TRBV2 to TRBJ1-5, with 10 bases matching TRBD1. Trimming took 4 bases from V and 3 from J; bases not matched to a gene: 3. The CDR3 has 15 amino acids. Germline CDR1 is SNHLY and CDR2 is FYNNEI. DNA for the CDR3: TGTGCCAGCAGTGGACAGGGGGCAGACAATCAGCCCCAGCATTTT. It encodes CASSGQGADNQPQHF.

This chain joins TRBV20-1 and TRBJ2-1; 14 positions match TRBD2. This CDR3 spans 16 amino acids. Trimming cost V 6 bases and J 2 bases; bases outside gene matches: 6. Germline V gene data show CDR1 as DFQATT and CDR2 as SNEGSKA (reference sequence). The CDR3 DNA follows: TGCAGTGCCAAAGGACTAGCGGGGGGAGCCTACAATGAGCAGTTCTTC. It encodes CSAKGLAGGAYNEQFF.

This rearrangement joins TRBV4-1 to TRBJ1-2; D ambiguous. Per germline, CDR1 MGHRA and CDR2 YSYEKL. Trimming took 4 bases from V and 4 from J, leaving 13 bases between them. CDR3 length: 14 amino acids. The CDR3 sequence: CASSPRASVYGYTF. CDR3 coding DNA: TGCGCCAGCAGCCCAAGGGCGTCCGTCTATGGCTACACCTTC.

This clonotype was picked up one time. The CDR3 does not end in the conserved phenylalanine or tryptophan, so this is likely a read error. The chain combines TRBV12-3 or TRBV12-4 with TRBJ2-3; D ambiguous. The V and J ends lost 1 base and 6 bases respectively, with 5 bases between them. This CDR3 region has 12 residues. The CDR3 region is CASSLGGDTQYS. CDR3 bases: TGTGCCAGCAGTTTAGGTGGCGATACGCAGTATTCT.